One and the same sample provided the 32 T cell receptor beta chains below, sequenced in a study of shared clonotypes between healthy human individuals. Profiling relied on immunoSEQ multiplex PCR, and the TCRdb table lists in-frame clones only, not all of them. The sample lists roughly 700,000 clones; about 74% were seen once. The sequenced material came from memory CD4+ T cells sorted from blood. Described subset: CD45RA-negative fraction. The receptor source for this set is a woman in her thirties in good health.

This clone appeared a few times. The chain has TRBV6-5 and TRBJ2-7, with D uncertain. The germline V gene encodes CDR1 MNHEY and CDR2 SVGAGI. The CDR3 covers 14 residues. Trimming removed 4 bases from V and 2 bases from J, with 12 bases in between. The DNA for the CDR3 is TGTGCCAGCAGTTTTGTTCCGGAGACCTACGAGCAGTACTTC. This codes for CASSFVPETYEQYF.

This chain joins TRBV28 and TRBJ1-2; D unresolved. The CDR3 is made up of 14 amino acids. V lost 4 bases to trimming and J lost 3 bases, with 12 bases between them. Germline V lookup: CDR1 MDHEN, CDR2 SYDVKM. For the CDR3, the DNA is TGTGCCAGCAGTTGGGTTGGAGAATACTATGGCTACACCTTC. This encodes CASSWVGEYYGYTF.

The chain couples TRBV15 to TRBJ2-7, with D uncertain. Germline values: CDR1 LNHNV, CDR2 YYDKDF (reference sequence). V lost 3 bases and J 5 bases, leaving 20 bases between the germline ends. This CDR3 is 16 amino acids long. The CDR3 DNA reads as TGTGCCACCAGCAGGGCCTCGGGTGGACGTAAGAACGAGCAGTACTTC. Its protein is CATSRASGGRKNEQYF.

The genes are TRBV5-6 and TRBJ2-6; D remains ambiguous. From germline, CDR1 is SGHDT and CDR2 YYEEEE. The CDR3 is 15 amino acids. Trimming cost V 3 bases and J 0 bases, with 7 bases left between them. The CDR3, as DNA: TGTGCCAGCAGCTGGACGAGCTCTGGGGCCAACGTCCTGACTTTC. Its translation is CASSWTSSGANVLTF. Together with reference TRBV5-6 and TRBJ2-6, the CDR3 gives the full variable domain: DAGVTQSPTHLIKTRGQQVTLRCSPKSGHDTVSWYQQALGQGPQFIFQYYEEEERQRGNFPDRFSGHQFPNYSSELNVNALLLGDSALYLCASSWTSSGANVLTFGAGSRLTVL.

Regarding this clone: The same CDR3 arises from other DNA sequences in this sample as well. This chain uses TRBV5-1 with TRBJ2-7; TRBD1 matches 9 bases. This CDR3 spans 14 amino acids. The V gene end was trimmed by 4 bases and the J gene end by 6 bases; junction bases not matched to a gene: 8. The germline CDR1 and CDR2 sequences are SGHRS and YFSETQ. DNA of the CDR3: TGCGCCAGCAGCCCTGGGACAGGGTCCCTCGAGCAGTACTTC. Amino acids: CASSPGTGSLEQYF.

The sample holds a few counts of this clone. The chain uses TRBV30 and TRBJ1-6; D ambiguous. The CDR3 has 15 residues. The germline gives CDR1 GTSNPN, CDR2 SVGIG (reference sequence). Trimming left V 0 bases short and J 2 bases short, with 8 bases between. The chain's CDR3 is CAWSVEGPYNSPLHF. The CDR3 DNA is TGTGCCTGGAGTGTTGAGGGCCCCTATAATTCACCCCTCCACTTT.

The CDR3 protein is CASRTGQFNEKLFF. The CDR3, as DNA: TGTGCCAGCAGGACGGGACAGTTTAATGAAAAACTGTTTTTT. The J gene is TRBJ1-4, the V gene TRBV6-1, with TRBD1 matching 7 bases. V gave up 6 bases and J gave up 4 bases; unmatched junction bases: 5. CDR1 is MNHNS, CDR2 SASEGT, per germline. This CDR3 is 14 amino acids long.

This CDR3 reads CAWSVLAHDTQYF. CDR3 in DNA: TGTGCCTGGAGTGTCTTGGCTCACGATACGCAGTATTTT. The chain links TRBV30 to TRBJ2-3; D gene ambiguous. The CDR3 is 13 residues long. Between the trimmed V and J ends, which lost 0 bases and 6 bases, there was a span of 10 bases. Looked up from germline, CDR1 is GTSNPN and CDR2 is SVGIG (reference sequence).

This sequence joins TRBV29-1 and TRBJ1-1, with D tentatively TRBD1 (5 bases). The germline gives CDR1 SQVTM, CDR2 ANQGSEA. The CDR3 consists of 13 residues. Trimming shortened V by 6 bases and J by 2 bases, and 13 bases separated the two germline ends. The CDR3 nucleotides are TGCAGCGTCCCCGGGACCGTTAACACTGAAGCTTTCTTT. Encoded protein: CSVPGTVNTEAFF.

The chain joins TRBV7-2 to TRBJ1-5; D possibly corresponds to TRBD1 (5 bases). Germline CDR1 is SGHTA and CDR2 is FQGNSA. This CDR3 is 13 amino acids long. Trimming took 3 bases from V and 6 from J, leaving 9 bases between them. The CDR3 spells CASSFPGGQPQHF. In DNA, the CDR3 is TGTGCCAGCAGCTTTCCGGGGGGTCAGCCCCAGCATTTT.

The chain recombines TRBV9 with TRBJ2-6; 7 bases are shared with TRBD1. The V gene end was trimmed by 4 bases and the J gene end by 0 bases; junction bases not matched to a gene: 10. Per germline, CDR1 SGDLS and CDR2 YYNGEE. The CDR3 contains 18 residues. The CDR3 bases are TGTGCCAGCAGCCACCGGGACAGCCTAATCTCTGGGGCCAACGTCCTGACTTTC. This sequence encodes CASSHRDSLISGANVLTF.

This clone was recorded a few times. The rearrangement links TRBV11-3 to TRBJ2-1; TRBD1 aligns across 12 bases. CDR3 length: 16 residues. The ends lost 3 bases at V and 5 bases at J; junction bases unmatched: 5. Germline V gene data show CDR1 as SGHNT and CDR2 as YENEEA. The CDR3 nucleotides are TGTGCCAGCAGCTTCGGGACAGGGGGCCTCCACAATGAGCAGTTCTTC. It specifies CASSFGTGGLHNEQFF.

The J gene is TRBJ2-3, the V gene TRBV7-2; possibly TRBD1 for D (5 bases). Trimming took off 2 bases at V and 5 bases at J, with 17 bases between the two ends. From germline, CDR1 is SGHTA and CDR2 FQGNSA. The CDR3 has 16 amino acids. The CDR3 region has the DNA TGTGCCAGCAGCTTACGGATTCAGGGATCCGGAGATACGCAGTATTTT. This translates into CASSLRIQGSGDTQYF.

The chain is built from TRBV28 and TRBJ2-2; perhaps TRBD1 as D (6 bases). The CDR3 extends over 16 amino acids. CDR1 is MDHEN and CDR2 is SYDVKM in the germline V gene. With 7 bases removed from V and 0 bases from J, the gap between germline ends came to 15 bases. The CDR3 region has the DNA TGTGCCAGCAATCCTCCGGGACAAACGAACACCGGGGAGCTGTTTTTT. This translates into CASNPPGQTNTGELFF.

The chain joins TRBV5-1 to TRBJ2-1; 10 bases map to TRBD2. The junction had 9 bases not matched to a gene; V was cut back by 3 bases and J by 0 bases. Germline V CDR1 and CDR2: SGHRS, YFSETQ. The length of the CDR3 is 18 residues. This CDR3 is CASSWQLAGRGSYNEQFF. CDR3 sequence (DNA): TGCGCCAGCAGCTGGCAACTAGCGGGACGCGGCTCCTACAATGAGCAGTTCTTC.

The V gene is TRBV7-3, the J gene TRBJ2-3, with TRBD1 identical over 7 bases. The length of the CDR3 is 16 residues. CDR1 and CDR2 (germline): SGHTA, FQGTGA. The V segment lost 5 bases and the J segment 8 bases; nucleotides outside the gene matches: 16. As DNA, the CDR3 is TGTGCCAGCAGCCCAAAAGCCGGGACAGTCCCTGGTACGCAGTATTTT. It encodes CASSPKAGTVPGTQYF. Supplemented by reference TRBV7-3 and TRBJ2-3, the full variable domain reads GAGVSQTPSNKVTEKGKYVELRCDPISGHTALYWYRQSLGQGPEFLIYFQGTGAADDSGLPNDRFFAVRPEGSVSTLKIQRTERGDSAVYLCASSPKAGTVPGTQYFGPGTRLTVL.

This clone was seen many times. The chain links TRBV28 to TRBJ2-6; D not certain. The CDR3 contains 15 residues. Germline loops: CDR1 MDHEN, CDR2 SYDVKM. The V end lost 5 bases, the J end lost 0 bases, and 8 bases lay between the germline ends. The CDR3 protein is CASSVLFSGANVLTF. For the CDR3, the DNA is TGTGCCAGCAGTGTCTTGTTCTCTGGGGCCAACGTCCTGACTTTC.

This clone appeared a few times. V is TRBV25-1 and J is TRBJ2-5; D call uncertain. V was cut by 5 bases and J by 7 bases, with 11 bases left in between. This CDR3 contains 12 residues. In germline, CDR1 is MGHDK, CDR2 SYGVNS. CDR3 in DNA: TGTGCCAGCAGTAAGGAGTCGGGGACCCAGTACTTC. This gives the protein CASSKESGTQYF.

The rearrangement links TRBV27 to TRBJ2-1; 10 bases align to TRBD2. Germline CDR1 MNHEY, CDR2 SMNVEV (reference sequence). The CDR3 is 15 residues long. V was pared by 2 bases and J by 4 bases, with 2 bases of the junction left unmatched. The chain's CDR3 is CASSLPSGRYNEQFF. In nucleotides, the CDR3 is TGTGCCAGCAGTTTACCTAGCGGGAGATACAATGAGCAGTTCTTC.

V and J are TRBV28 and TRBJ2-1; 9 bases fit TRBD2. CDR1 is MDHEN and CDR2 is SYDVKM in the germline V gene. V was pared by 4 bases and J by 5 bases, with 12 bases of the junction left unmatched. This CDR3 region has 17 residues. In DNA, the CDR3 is TGTGCCAGCAGTTCGGCGGGAGGGTTGGTGTTCAACAATGAGCAGTTCTTC. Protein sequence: CASSSAGGLVFNNEQFF.

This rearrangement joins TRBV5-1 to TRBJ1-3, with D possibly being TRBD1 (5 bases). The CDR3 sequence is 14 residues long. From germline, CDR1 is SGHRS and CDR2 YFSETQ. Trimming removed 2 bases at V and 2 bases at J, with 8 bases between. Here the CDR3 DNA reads TGCGCCAGCAGCTTTGACAGTCCTGGAAACACCATATATTTT. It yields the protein CASSFDSPGNTIYF. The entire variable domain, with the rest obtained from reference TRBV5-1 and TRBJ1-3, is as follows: KAGVTQTPRYLIKTRGQQVTLSCSPISGHRSVSWYQQTPGQGLQFLFEYFSETQRNKGNFPGRFSGRQFSNSRSEMNVSTLELGDSALYLCASSFDSPGNTIYFGEGSWLTVV.

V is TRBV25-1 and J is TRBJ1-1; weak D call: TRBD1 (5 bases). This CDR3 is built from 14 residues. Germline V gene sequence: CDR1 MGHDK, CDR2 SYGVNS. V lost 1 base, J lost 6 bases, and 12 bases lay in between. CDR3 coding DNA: TGTGCCAGCAGTGAATCTAGGGGTATCCCTGAAGCTTTCTTT. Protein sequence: CASSESRGIPEAFF.

CDR3 region: CASSFGLSYEQYF. The CDR3 nucleotides read TGTGCCAGCAGTTTTGGCCTATCCTACGAGCAGTACTTC. V is TRBV25-1 and J is TRBJ2-7, with unresolved D. Germline assignment: CDR1 MGHDK and CDR2 SYGVNS. Trimming left V 5 bases short and J 1 base short, with 9 bases between. CDR3 length: 13 amino acids.

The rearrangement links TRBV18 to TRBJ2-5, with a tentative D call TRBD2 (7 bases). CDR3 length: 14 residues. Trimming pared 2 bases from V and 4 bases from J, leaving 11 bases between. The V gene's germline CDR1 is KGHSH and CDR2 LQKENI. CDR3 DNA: TGTGCCAGCTCACCAGTGGCGGGGGCAGAGACCCAGTACTTC. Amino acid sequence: CASSPVAGAETQYF.

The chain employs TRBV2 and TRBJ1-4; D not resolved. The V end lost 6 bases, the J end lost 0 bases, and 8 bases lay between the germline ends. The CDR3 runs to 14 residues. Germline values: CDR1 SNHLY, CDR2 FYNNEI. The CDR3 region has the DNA TGTGCCAGCAGGAGGGAGGCAACTAATGAAAAACTGTTTTTT. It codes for CASRREATNEKLFF.

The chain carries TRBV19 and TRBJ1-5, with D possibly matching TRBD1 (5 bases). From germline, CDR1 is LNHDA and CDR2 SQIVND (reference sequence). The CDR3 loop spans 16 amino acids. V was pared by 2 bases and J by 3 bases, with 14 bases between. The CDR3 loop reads CASSIPQGALNQPQHF. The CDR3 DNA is TGTGCCAGTAGTATACCGCAGGGAGCCCTCAATCAGCCCCAGCATTTT.

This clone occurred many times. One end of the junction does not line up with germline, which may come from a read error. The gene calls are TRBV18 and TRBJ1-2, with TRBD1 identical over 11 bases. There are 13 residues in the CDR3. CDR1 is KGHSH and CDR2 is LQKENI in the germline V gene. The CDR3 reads CASSPPGTGGSSF. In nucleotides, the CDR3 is TGTGCCAGCTCACCACCGGGGACAGGGGGTTCCTCCTTC.

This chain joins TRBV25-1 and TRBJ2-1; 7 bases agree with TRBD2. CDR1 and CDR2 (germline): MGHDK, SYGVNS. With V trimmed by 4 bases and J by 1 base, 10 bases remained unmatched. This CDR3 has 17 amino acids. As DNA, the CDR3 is TGTGCCAGCAGTGTCGTAGCGGGCGCCGATTCCTACAATGAGCAGTTCTTC. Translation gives CASSVVAGADSYNEQFF.

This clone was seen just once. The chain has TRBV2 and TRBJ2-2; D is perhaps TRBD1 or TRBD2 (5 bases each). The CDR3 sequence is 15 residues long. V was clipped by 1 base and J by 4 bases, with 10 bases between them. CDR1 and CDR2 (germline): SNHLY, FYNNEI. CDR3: CASSEEPGPTGELFF. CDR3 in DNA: TGTGCCAGCAGTGAAGAACCGGGACCCACCGGGGAGCTGTTTTTT.

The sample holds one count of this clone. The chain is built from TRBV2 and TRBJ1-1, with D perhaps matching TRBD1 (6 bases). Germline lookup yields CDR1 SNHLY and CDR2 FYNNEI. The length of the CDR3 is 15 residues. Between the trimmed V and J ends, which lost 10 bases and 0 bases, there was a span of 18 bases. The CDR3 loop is CATPPRDILNTEAFF. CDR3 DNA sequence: TGTGCCACCCCACCGAGGGACATCTTGAACACTGAAGCTTTCTTT.

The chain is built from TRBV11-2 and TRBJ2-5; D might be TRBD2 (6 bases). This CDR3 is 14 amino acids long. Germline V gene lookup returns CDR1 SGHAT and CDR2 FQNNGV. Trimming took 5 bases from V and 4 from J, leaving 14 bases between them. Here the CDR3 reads CASSHRRGRETQYF. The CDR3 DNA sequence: TGTGCCAGCAGCCACCGTCGGGGGAGAGAGACCCAGTACTTC.

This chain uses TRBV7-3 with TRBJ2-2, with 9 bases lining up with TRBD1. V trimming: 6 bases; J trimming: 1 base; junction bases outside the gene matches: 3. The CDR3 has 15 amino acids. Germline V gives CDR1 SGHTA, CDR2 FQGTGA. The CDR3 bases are TGTGCCAGCAGAAAGGACAGGGGGAACACCGGGGAGCTGTTTTTT. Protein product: CASRKDRGNTGELFF.